The 25 T cell receptor beta chains presented below share a single source sample, sequenced in a study of shared clonotypes between healthy human individuals. Assay: immunoSEQ multiplex PCR; the TCRdb copy retains only in-frame clones and omits some. The table has 2,500,000 or so clones, approximately 92% seen once. The sequenced sample was naive CD4+ T cells sorted from blood. Noted subset: CD45RA+ positively selected. These receptors all stem from a man between 18 and 35 years old in good health.

The genes are TRBV6-1 and TRBJ1-5; TRBD1 matches 11 bases. The CDR3 covers 14 residues. Germline V CDR1 and CDR2: MNHNS, SASEGT. The junction had 6 bases not matched to a gene; V was cut back by 8 bases and J by 6 bases. The DNA of the CDR3 is TGTGCCAGCCAGGACAGGGGGCAAGGTCAGCCCCAGCATTTT. Translating gives CASQDRGQGQPQHF.

This chain joins TRBV5-1 and TRBJ2-7; weak D call: TRBD2 (5 bases). CDR1 and CDR2 (germline): SGHRS, YFSETQ. The germline V and J ends were trimmed by 2 bases and 2 bases, with 11 bases remaining between them. CDR3 length: 14 residues. CDR3 DNA sequence: TGCGCCAGCAGCTTCGGGAATCTAGCCTACGAGCAGTACTTC. This gives the protein CASSFGNLAYEQYF.

V and J are TRBV23-1 and TRBJ2-7; the match to TRBD1 covers 8 bases. TRBV23-1 is identified as an open reading frame with a role that is uncertain. The CDR3 spans 14 residues. J gave up 7 bases and V 4 bases, and 9 bases lay outside the gene matches. In nucleotides, the CDR3 is TGCGCCAGCAGTCGTACCAGGGGGCGGCGGGAGCAGTACTTC. Translating gives CASSRTRGRREQYF.

The rearrangement uses TRBV27 and TRBJ1-1; 8 nucleotides align to TRBD1. CDR1 MNHEY and CDR2 SMNVEV come from the germline V gene (reference sequence). This CDR3 spans 14 amino acids. V trimming: 7 bases; J trimming: 6 bases; junction bases outside the gene matches: 10. The CDR3 DNA reads TGTGCCAGCAAACTTAGGACAGGGTGGTCTGAAGCTTTCTTT. Amino acids: CASKLRTGWSEAFF.

The chain couples TRBV7-2 to TRBJ2-1; TRBD2 matches at 13 bases. Looked up from germline, CDR1 is SGHTA and CDR2 is FQGNSA. J gave up 4 bases and V 5 bases, and 8 bases lay outside the gene matches. This CDR3 has 17 amino acids. CDR3 in amino acids: CASSPRTSGSAYNEQFF. CDR3 coding DNA: TGTGCCAGCAGCCCCCGGACTAGCGGGAGTGCGTACAATGAGCAGTTCTTC.

This rearrangement joins TRBV6-5 to TRBJ2-3, with 10 bases identical to TRBD1. CDR3 size: 15 residues. After removal of 6 bases from V and 6 bases from J, the junction contained 9 bases not matched to a gene. The germline CDR1 and CDR2 sequences are MNHEY and SVGAGI. This chain's CDR3 is CASRPTGTGVDTQYF. In DNA form, the CDR3 reads TGTGCCAGCAGACCGACCGGGACAGGGGTCGATACGCAGTATTTT.

V is TRBV4-2 and J is TRBJ2-5; 10 positions agree with TRBD2. The junction had 7 bases not matched to a gene; V was cut back by 1 base and J by 2 bases. Per germline, CDR1 LGHNA and CDR2 YNFKEQ. The CDR3 is 17 residues long. The CDR3, as DNA: TGTGCCAGCAGCCAAGCGGAGGCTAGCGGGGGTCAAGAGACCCAGTACTTC. Translating gives CASSQAEASGGQETQYF.

The V call is TRBV25-1, the J call TRBJ2-2; D is uncertain. In germline, CDR1 is MGHDK, CDR2 SYGVNS. The V gene lost 1 base and the J gene lost 0 bases, with 9 bases spanning the gap. The CDR3 is 16 amino acids. CDR3 protein: CASSESGRANTGELFF. Here the CDR3 DNA reads TGTGCCAGCAGTGAATCCGGAAGGGCGAACACCGGGGAGCTGTTTTTT. Using reference TRBV25-1 and TRBJ2-2 for the parts outside the CDR3, the full variable domain is EADIYQTPRYLVIGTGKKITLECSQTMGHDKMYWYQQDPGMELHLIHYSYGVNSTEKGDLSSESTVSRIRTEHFPLTLESARPSHTSQYLCASSESGRANTGELFFGEGSRLTVL.

This clone appeared a few times. The same CDR3 is also encoded by other DNA sequences in this sample. V is TRBV6-5 and J is TRBJ1-1; D unclear. CDR1 is MNHEY and CDR2 is SVGAGI in the germline V gene. CDR3 length: 12 residues. The germline V and J ends were trimmed by 5 bases and 2 bases, with 6 bases remaining between them. The CDR3 DNA reads TGTGCCAGCAGTCGAGGAAACACTGAAGCTTTCTTT. It encodes CASSRGNTEAFF.

Note on this clone: One end of the junction is discordant with germline, which a read error may explain. The genes are TRBV28 and TRBJ1-2; 8 bases fit TRBD1. CDR1 MDHEN and CDR2 SYDVKM come from the germline V gene. The CDR3 runs to 14 residues. CDR3 loop: CASSLLTGDYDYTF. The CDR3 bases are TGTGCCAGCAGTTTATTGACAGGGGACTATGACTACACCTTC.

The chain couples TRBV28 to TRBJ1-4; D is possibly TRBD1 (5 bases). CDR3 length equals 16 residues. Trimming took off 7 bases at V and 1 base at J, with 16 bases between the two ends. The germline gives CDR1 MDHEN, CDR2 SYDVKM. CDR3: CASTTAGTLTNEKLFF. The CDR3 DNA reads TGTGCCAGCACTACGGCAGGGACCTTAACTAATGAAAAACTGTTTTTT.

Concerning this clone itself: Other nucleotide sequences in the sample specify the same CDR3. V usage is TRBV11-3 and J usage is TRBJ2-2, with D maybe TRBD1 (6 bases). Germline CDR1 is SGHNT and CDR2 is YENEEA. Trimming left V 6 bases short and J 1 base short, with 9 bases between. The CDR3 spans 14 residues. The CDR3 spells CASRGGKNTGELFF. Written as DNA, the CDR3 is TGTGCCAGCAGAGGGGGAAAGAACACCGGGGAGCTGTTTTTT.

The chain couples TRBV5-4 to TRBJ1-6; tentatively, D is TRBD1 (5 bases). CDR1 is SGHNT and CDR2 is YYREEE in the germline V gene (reference sequence). The CDR3 extends over 17 amino acids. Trimming took 0 bases from V and 4 from J, leaving 14 bases between them. This CDR3 reads CASSLDGTTLYNSPLHF. CDR3 sequence (DNA): TGTGCCAGCAGCTTGGACGGGACGACTCTGTATAATTCACCCCTCCACTTT.

The rearrangement uses TRBV7-8 and TRBJ2-6; D ambiguous. V was shortened by 1 base and J by 0 bases, with 7 bases between the two germline ends. Looked up from germline, CDR1 is SGHVS and CDR2 is FQNEAQ. The CDR3 is 16 residues long. CDR3 sequence: CASSLGFGSGANVLTF. The CDR3, as DNA: TGTGCCAGCAGCTTAGGGTTTGGCTCTGGGGCCAACGTCCTGACTTTC.

The chain is built from TRBV5-1 and TRBJ2-3; 10 nucleotides agree with TRBD2. This CDR3 is built from 16 residues. The V gene end was trimmed by 4 bases and the J gene end by 2 bases; junction bases not matched to a gene: 7. The V gene's germline CDR1 is SGHRS and CDR2 YFSETQ. CDR3 nucleotide sequence: TGCGCCAGCAGCCCCTGGACTAGCGGATACACAGATACGCAGTATTTT. Translating gives CASSPWTSGYTDTQYF.

V is TRBV6-1 and J is TRBJ2-1; TRBD2 matches at 9 bases. In germline, CDR1 is MNHNS, CDR2 SASEGT. V lost 11 bases, J lost 1 base, and 9 bases stayed unmatched. This CDR3 region has 15 residues. Written as DNA, the CDR3 is TGTGCCGGGGTAGCGGGGGAAGGGTCCTACAATGAGCAGTTCTTC. It codes for CAGVAGEGSYNEQFF.

V is TRBV11-3 and J is TRBJ2-2, with TRBD2 matching over 10 bases. Germline V lookup: CDR1 SGHNT, CDR2 YENEEA. This CDR3 is 17 amino acids long. V gave up 0 bases and J gave up 1 base; unmatched junction bases: 2. CDR3 nucleotides: TGTGCCAGCAGCTTAGAAGGACTAGCGGTGAACACCGGGGAGCTGTTTTTT. This sequence encodes CASSLEGLAVNTGELFF.

The rearrangement uses TRBV5-1 and TRBJ2-3; TRBD2 matches 10 bases. J was trimmed by 4 bases and V by 4 bases; bases with no gene match: 3. Looked up from germline, CDR1 is SGHRS and CDR2 is YFSETQ. The length of the CDR3 is 14 residues. The CDR3 reads CASSRAGGADTQYF. Here the CDR3 DNA reads TGCGCCAGCAGCCGAGCGGGAGGGGCAGATACGCAGTATTTT.

This chain connects TRBV21-1 to TRBJ2-1; the table's D call TRBD2 went unverified against the DNA. TRBV21-1 has pseudogene status. There are 18 residues in the CDR3. The CDR3 coding sequence is TGTGCCAGCAGCAAAGTACAAGCGGGGGACGTTTTAAACAATGAGCAGTTCTTC. Protein: CASSKVQAGDVLNNEQFF.

Comments on this clone: Other DNA sequences of this sample code for an identical CDR3. The V gene is TRBV9, the J gene TRBJ1-1; the match to TRBD1 covers 7 bases. The V gene end was trimmed by 0 bases and the J gene end by 4 bases; junction bases not matched to a gene: 3. This CDR3 comprises 14 residues. Germline assignment: CDR1 SGDLS and CDR2 YYNGEE. The CDR3 protein is CASSVEGAVTEAFF. CDR3 nucleotide sequence: TGTGCCAGCAGCGTAGAGGGGGCGGTCACTGAAGCTTTCTTT. Using reference TRBV9 and TRBJ1-1 for the parts outside the CDR3, the full variable domain is DSGVTQTPKHLITATGQRVTLRCSPRSGDLSVYWYQQSLDQGLQFLIQYYNGEERAKGNILERFSAQQFPDLHSELNLSSLELGDSALYFCASSVEGAVTEAFFGQGTRLTVV.

The chain combines TRBV19 with TRBJ2-1, with 7 bases matching TRBD2. Looked up from germline, CDR1 is LNHDA and CDR2 is SQIVND (reference sequence). The J segment lost 7 bases and the V segment lost 3 bases, leaving 12 bases of the junction unmatched. The CDR3 runs to 16 residues. CDR3 loop: CASSIQGGSPWNEQFF. The CDR3 nucleotides are TGTGCCAGTAGTATTCAGGGCGGGAGCCCCTGGAATGAGCAGTTCTTC.

The chain has TRBV30 and TRBJ2-5; D call uncertain. The germline gives CDR1 GTSNPN, CDR2 SVGIG (reference sequence). The length of the CDR3 is 11 residues. With 7 bases removed from V and 1 base from J, the gap between germline ends came to 7 bases. In DNA form, the CDR3 reads TGTGCCTTTCAACGCCAAGAGACCCAGTACTTC. Amino acid sequence: CAFQRQETQYF. Complete variable domain (other parts from reference TRBV30 and TRBJ2-5): SQTIHQWPATLVQPVGSPLSLECTVEGTSNPNLYWYRQAAGRGLQLLFYSVGIGQISSEVPQNLSASRPQDRQFILSSKKLLLSDSGFYLCAFQRQETQYFGPGTRLLVL.

The chain combines TRBV5-6 with TRBJ1-5, with TRBD1 matching 12 bases. Germline assignment: CDR1 SGHDT and CDR2 YYEEEE. The CDR3 runs 16 residues. V lost 4 bases, J lost 7 bases, and 9 bases stayed unmatched. Here the CDR3 DNA reads TGTGCCAGCAGCCCCAAGGGACAGGGGGCAGGACAGCCCCAGCATTTT. It encodes CASSPKGQGAGQPQHF.

The genes are TRBV5-5 and TRBJ1-6; TRBD1 agrees at 7 bases. Germline assignment: CDR1 SGHKS and CDR2 YYEKEE (reference sequence). Unmatched junction bases numbered 6, after V lost 3 bases and J lost 6 bases. This CDR3 is built from 15 residues. This chain's CDR3 is CASSSGQAINSPLHF. Written as DNA, the CDR3 is TGTGCCAGCAGCTCAGGACAGGCCATTAATTCACCCCTCCACTTT.

The chain combines TRBV18 with TRBJ2-5; D gene unclear. The CDR3 covers 14 residues. Germline-derived CDR1 and CDR2 are KGHSH and LQKENI. V was trimmed by 1 base and J by 1 base, leaving 7 bases between them. CDR3 bases: TGTGCCAGCTCACCACTGCAAACCCAAGAGACCCAGTACTTC. The encoded protein is CASSPLQTQETQYF.